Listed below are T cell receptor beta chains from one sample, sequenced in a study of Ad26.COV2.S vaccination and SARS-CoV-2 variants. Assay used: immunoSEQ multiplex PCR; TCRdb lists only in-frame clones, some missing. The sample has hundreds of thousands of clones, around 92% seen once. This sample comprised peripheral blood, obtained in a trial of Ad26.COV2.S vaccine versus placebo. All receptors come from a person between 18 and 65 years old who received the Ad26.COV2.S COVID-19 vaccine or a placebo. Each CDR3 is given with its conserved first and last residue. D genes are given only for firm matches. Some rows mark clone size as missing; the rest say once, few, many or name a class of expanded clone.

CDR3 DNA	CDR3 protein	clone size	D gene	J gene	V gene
TGCAGTGCTAGGACTCAGCCCCAGCATTTT	CSARTQPQHF	NA	NA	TRBJ1-5	TRBV20-1
TGTGCCAGCAGCCCGAGGGGTAGCACTGAAGCTTTCTTT	CASSPRGSTEAFF	NA	NA	TRBJ1-1	TRBV27
TGTGCCAGCAGTTATAATCGGGGTGGGGTTTATGGCTACACCTTC	CASSYNRGGVYGYTF	NA	NA	TRBJ1-2	TRBV5-4
TGTGCCAGCAGCTCCTCAGGGACCTCTGGAAACACCATATATTTT	CASSSSGTSGNTIYF	NA	NA	TRBJ1-3	TRBV7-9
TGTGCCACCGGACAGGGTTTAGGAGATACGCAGTATTTT	CATGQGLGDTQYF	NA	TRBD1	TRBJ2-3	TRBV6-6
TGTGCCAGCAGCTTCTTTGTCGGAGACAGGGCTCGCGAGCAGTACTTC	CASSFFVGDRAREQYF	NA	TRBD1	TRBJ2-7	TRBV7-8
TGTGCCAGCAGCGAGGGATACGAGCAGTACTTC	CASSEGYEQYF	NA	NA	TRBJ2-7	TRBV7-9
TGTGCCATCAGTGAGTCGTCGGTCCCAATCGGTGAGCAGTTCTTC	CAISESSVPIGEQFF	NA	NA	TRBJ2-1	TRBV10-3
TGTGCCAGCAGCTTCGGACAGGGGGCATTAGATACGCAGTATTTT	CASSFGQGALDTQYF	once	TRBD1	TRBJ2-3	TRBV3-1/TRBV3-2
TGTGCCAGCAGTTACGACCTAGCGGGAGGGTCAGATACGCAGTATTTT	CASSYDLAGGSDTQYF	NA	TRBD2	TRBJ2-3	TRBV6-5
TGTGCCAGCAGCCAATCGGGCAGGGGGATATTCCCCCTCCACTTT	CASSQSGRGIFPLHF	few	TRBD1	TRBJ1-6	TRBV16
TGTGCCAGCTCCCCTTCCCAGGGGGGGAACACTGAAGCTTTCTTT	CASSPSQGGNTEAFF	NA	TRBD1	TRBJ1-1	TRBV7-9
TGTGCCAGCAGCCGGACGGGTCAAAGCACAGATACGCAGTATTTT	CASSRTGQSTDTQYF	NA	NA	TRBJ2-3	TRBV5-4
TGTGCCAGCAGTGAATTCAGGGGAGGCAATTCACCCCTCCACTTT	CASSEFRGGNSPLHF	once	NA	TRBJ1-6	TRBV25-1
TGTGCCAGCAGTACTGGGTCACCCCGGCGGGGGGAGCTGTTTTTT	CASSTGSPRRGELFF	once	NA	TRBJ2-2	TRBV7-9
TGTGCCAGCAGTTACTCGTCCGGGGGCACTGAAGCTTTCTTT	CASSYSSGGTEAFF	NA	NA	TRBJ1-1	TRBV6-2/TRBV6-3
TGTGCCAGCAGATATTCGGGACAGGGGGACGAGCAGTACTTC	CASRYSGQGDEQYF	once	TRBD1	TRBJ2-7	TRBV6-1
TGCGCCAGCAGCCTCAGCCCGGACAGACCTTTTAGCAATCAGCCCCAGCATTTT	CASSLSPDRPFSNQPQHF	few	NA	TRBJ1-5	TRBV4-1
TGTGCCAGTAGTATGATGGGGGGACTAGCATCATACGAGCAGTACTTC	CASSMMGGLASYEQYF	NA	TRBD2	TRBJ2-7	TRBV19
TGTGCCTGGATCAACCCGGGACTAGGGCAGCATACGCAGTATTTT	CAWINPGLGQHTQYF	NA	TRBD2	TRBJ2-3	TRBV30
TGTGCCAGCAGCTTAGTCCCTACACTCACAGATACGCAGTATTTT	CASSLVPTLTDTQYF	NA	NA	TRBJ2-3	TRBV7-6
TGTGCCAGTAGACTACTTAACACCGGGGAGCTGTTTTTT	CASRLLNTGELFF	once	NA	TRBJ2-2	TRBV19
TGTGCCAGCAGCCGGAAAACTAGCGGGGGAGTAACTAGCACAGATACGCAGTATTTT	CASSRKTSGGVTSTDTQYF	NA	TRBD2	TRBJ2-3	TRBV4-2
TGTGCCAGCAGCTTCGGGGGGAGCGCCGGGGAGCTGTTTTTT	CASSFGGSAGELFF	NA	TRBD2	TRBJ2-2	TRBV7-2
TGTGCCAGCAGCCAAGATCTAGCAGGGGCGCAGACCCAGTACTTC	CASSQDLAGAQTQYF	once	NA	TRBJ2-5	TRBV3-1/TRBV3-2
TGTGCCACGACCGGCCAGGGGAAAGATACGCAGTATTTT	CATTGQGKDTQYF	NA	NA	TRBJ2-3	TRBV6-6
TGCAGCGTTGGGTCCCGGAGCTCCTACAATGAGCAGTTCTTC	CSVGSRSSYNEQFF	NA	NA	TRBJ2-1	TRBV29-1
TGTGCCTGGGGAGGGACAGTGGGAAACACCATATATTTT	CAWGGTVGNTIYF	NA	TRBD1	TRBJ1-3	TRBV30
TGTGCCAGCTCACCACCGATTGCAGATACGCAGTATTTT	CASSPPIADTQYF	NA	NA	TRBJ2-3	TRBV18
TGTGCCAGCAGCCTGGGACCTAACTATGGCTACACCTTC	CASSLGPNYGYTF	NA	NA	TRBJ1-2	TRBV5-8
TGTGCCAGTAGCAAGGGGTCAGGGGGTTACAATGAGCAGTTCTTC	CASSKGSGGYNEQFF	NA	TRBD1	TRBJ2-1	TRBV19
TGTGCCACCAGTGATCCATCTAGATCCCACGAGCAGTACTTC	CATSDPSRSHEQYF	NA	NA	TRBJ2-7	TRBV24-1
TGTGCCAGCAGCGCCCCACTAGCGGGGGGGCTGTTCTTC	CASSAPLAGGLFF	NA	TRBD2	TRBJ2-1	TRBV9
TGTGCCAGCAGCGGGCTAGCGGGGGCCTTATACAATGAGCAGTTCTTC	CASSGLAGALYNEQFF	NA	TRBD2	TRBJ2-1	TRBV5-6
TGTGCCACCAGCAGAGGACAGGGCCCTGGAAACACCATATATTTT	CATSRGQGPGNTIYF	NA	TRBD1	TRBJ1-3	TRBV15
TGCGCCAGCAGCGGGAGGGGACAGGGGGCGATTGAAGCTTTCTTT	CASSGRGQGAIEAFF	NA	TRBD1	TRBJ1-1	TRBV5-1
TGTGCCAGCAGCCCTCTACGGAAGGGACTAGCGGGAAACCAAGAGACCCAGTACTTC	CASSPLRKGLAGNQETQYF	NA	TRBD2	TRBJ2-5	TRBV3-1/TRBV3-2
TGTGCCAGCAGCTACGGGACAGGAAAAAACTATGGCTACACCTTC	CASSYGTGKNYGYTF	NA	TRBD1	TRBJ1-2	TRBV3-1/TRBV3-2
TGTGCCACCAGCAGAGAAACTGGGGGCTACGAGCAGTACTTC	CATSRETGGYEQYF	NA	NA	TRBJ2-7	TRBV15
TGTGCCAGCAGGACCTCGGGACGGATGAACACTGAAGCTTTCTTT	CASRTSGRMNTEAFF	NA	NA	TRBJ1-1	TRBV6-5
TGTGCCAGCTCACCTCAGGACAACACCGGGGAGCTGTTTTTT	CASSPQDNTGELFF	once	NA	TRBJ2-2	TRBV18
TGTGCCAGCAGCTCAGCAGGGCGGACAGCTGAAAAACTGTTTTTT	CASSSAGRTAEKLFF	NA	NA	TRBJ1-4	TRBV5-8
TGTGCCAGCAGCTTGGGAGGTCCGGGAGGATCACCCCTCCACTTT	CASSLGGPGGSPLHF	once	NA	TRBJ1-6	TRBV5-4
TGCAGCGTTGAAACTTGGCCCTACAATGAGCAGTTCTTC	CSVETWPYNEQFF	NA	NA	TRBJ2-1	TRBV29-1
TGCGCCAGCACCCAAGGGACAGGGGGAAGGGAGACCCAGTACTTC	CASTQGTGGRETQYF	NA	TRBD1	TRBJ2-5	TRBV5-1
TGTGCCAGCAGTGAGAGGCTAGCGGGAGCCAATGAGCAGTTCTTC	CASSERLAGANEQFF	NA	TRBD2	TRBJ2-1	TRBV2
TGTGCCAGCAGTCCCGGGGGTGGGAATCAGCCCCAGCATTTT	CASSPGGGNQPQHF	NA	NA	TRBJ1-5	TRBV6-2/TRBV6-3
TGTGCCAGCAGCGTAGGGACTAGCTCAGGCGGGCAGTACTTC	CASSVGTSSGGQYF	NA	TRBD2	TRBJ2-7	TRBV7-8
TGTGCCAGCAGTTACTCGGAGACCCTTCGAGGCTACACCTTC	CASSYSETLRGYTF	NA	NA	TRBJ1-2	TRBV6-5
TGCGCCAGCAGCCAAGAAGGAAGCGGAAGCACAGATACGCAGTATTTT	CASSQEGSGSTDTQYF	NA	NA	TRBJ2-3	TRBV4-3
TGTGCCACCAGTGAGTCGACAGGTTCGGCGGGGGCCAACGTCCTGACTTTC	CATSESTGSAGANVLTF	NA	NA	TRBJ2-6	TRBV24-1
TGTGCCAGCAGCTCCGGGGTGAGCGAGCAGTACTTC	CASSSGVSEQYF	few	NA	TRBJ2-7	TRBV7-8
TGTGCCAGCAGTCCGACACCTTGGAGGCAGCCCCAGCATTTT	CASSPTPWRQPQHF	NA	NA	TRBJ1-5	TRBV27
TGCAGTGCTAGTTCGGGAGAAGGGCTGGCAGATACGCAGTATTTT	CSASSGEGLADTQYF	once	NA	TRBJ2-3	TRBV20-1
TGTGCCAGCAGCCAAAGGGGTTACACTGAAGCTTTCTTT	CASSQRGYTEAFF	NA	NA	TRBJ1-1	TRBV14